This TCR beta chain was found in a study of T cells in Graves' hyperthyroidism and ophthalmopathy. Exclusion of a patient resulted from uncontrolled infection, other autoimmune disease, pregnancy or lactation. There were TCR beta CDR3 regions amplified from RNA transcripts. The TCR CDR3 first-round RT-PCR relied on the HTBI primer set. TCRdb re-derived calls from the multiplex PCR reads in MiXCR, one entry per CDR3 protein. The sample includes approximately 520,000 distinct CDR3 sequences, approximately 25% of them seen just once. The length of the CDR3 is 13 residues. Per germline, CDR1 DFQATT and CDR2 SNEGSKA (reference sequence). Trimming removed 4 bases from V and 0 bases from J, with 10 bases in between.

The sequence was obtained from a young woman with Graves' ophthalmopathy. The sequenced material came from blood. V gene TRBV20-1 combines with J gene TRBJ2-7, with D perhaps TRBD1 (6 bases). The CDR3 spells CSANRDNSYEQYF. DNA for the CDR3: TGCAGTGCTAACCGGGACAACTCCTACGAGCAGTACTTC.